This T cell receptor beta chain originates from a study of CD8+ T cells in alopecia areata. Study-level information: Administration of oral tofacitinib to treated patients was at 5 to 10 mg twice daily. By percentage of affected scalp area, the severity of treated patients was scored.

General observations from the study: In blood and scalp, many expanded lesional clones persisted during tofacitinib. Especially in alopecia totalis/universalis, lesional scalp showed greater clonality than normal scalp did.

The CDR3 runs to 11 residues. Germline V lookup: CDR1 MNHEY, CDR2 SVGAGI. V was trimmed by 6 bases and J by 2 bases, leaving 4 bases between them. After isolation, RNA underwent reverse transcription to generate cDNA as the sequencing template. Sequencing used immunoSEQ multiplex PCR; TCRdb keeps in-frame clones, though not all of them. The table includes about 180,000 clones, 51% detected once. Treatment described: oral pan-JAK inhibitor, 5-10 mg twice daily. This clone has a handful of counts. Its antigen is unidentified. The specimen comprised CD8+ T cells sorted from blood, sampled around week 54, from a patient treated with tofacitinib. The V and J genes are TRBV6-5 and TRBJ1-1, with D unclear. The receptor was isolated from a human donor with alopecia areata. The CDR3 DNA is TGTGCCAGCAGGACAAACACTGAAGCTTTCTTT. It specifies CASRTNTEAFF.